This T cell receptor beta chain was retrieved from a study of T-cell memory formation after mild COVID-19. Study conclusions and caveats: Second-wave clones reaching peak frequency on day 37 lacked confirmed SARS-CoV-2 specificity. Among contracting clones, CD4+ were mainly CM/EM and CD8+ enriched in EMRA.

After 5'RACE with constant-segment primers, TCR alpha and TCR beta cDNA libraries carrying sample barcodes and UMIs were obtained. Each CDR3 protein gets one entry after TCRdb re-called the 5' RACE reads with MiXCR. The table lists over 350,000 distinct CDR3 sequences, roughly 15% of them singletons. Germline assignment: CDR1 SGHRS and CDR2 YFSETQ. J gave up 0 bases and V 0 bases, and 7 bases lay outside the gene matches. The CDR3 is made up of 17 amino acids. As for this clonotype: Its antigen is unidentified.

The TCR comes from a man aged 18-30 years who had mild COVID-19 (a few samples of this study predate the infection). Cell type and time point are not known. The chain employs TRBV5-1 and TRBJ2-3, with 7 bases that match TRBD2. The sequencing input was PBMCs or a T cell subset sorted from them (not recorded which). Written as DNA, the CDR3 is TGCGCCAGCAGCTTGGAGGATAGCGGGTATAGCACAGATACGCAGTATTTT. This gives the protein CASSLEDSGYSTDTQYF. The whole variable domain, remainder taken from reference TRBV5-1 and TRBJ2-3, is KAGVTQTPRYLIKTRGQQVTLSCSPISGHRSVSWYQQTPGQGLQFLFEYFSETQRNKGNFPGRFSGRQFSNSRSEMNVSTLELGDSALYLCASSLEDSGYSTDTQYFGPGTRLTVL.